This TCR beta chain is from a study of blood T cell repertoires in COVID-19. About the research overall: Acute-phase and convalescent COVID-19 samples originated in the United States, Italy and Spain. PBMCs, B-cell-depleted T cells, or T cells provided the cDNA or gDNA that made up the material.

CDR3 size: 13 residues. Per the germline V gene, CDR1 is SNHLY and CDR2 is FYNNEI. V lost 6 bases, J lost 3 bases, and 11 bases lay in between. Authors' processing steps: The authors estimated nucleated cell counts from reference gene primer amplification. Measured with immunoSEQ multiplex PCR; TCRdb has only the in-frame clones, and not every one. D and trimming come from the DNA, and the V and J calls and clone size come from that table. This sample has fewer than 85,000 clones; roughly 89% occur once, and the top ten carry approximately 5.1%. The TCR was taken from a man aged 55 to 69 with acute or convalescent COVID-19. The rearrangement uses TRBV2 and TRBJ1-1, with D unresolved. The sample taken for sequencing was peripheral blood. The CDR3 here is CASSSRRDTEAFF. The CDR3 nucleotides are TGTGCCAGCAGCTCAAGGAGGGACACTGAAGCTTTCTTT.